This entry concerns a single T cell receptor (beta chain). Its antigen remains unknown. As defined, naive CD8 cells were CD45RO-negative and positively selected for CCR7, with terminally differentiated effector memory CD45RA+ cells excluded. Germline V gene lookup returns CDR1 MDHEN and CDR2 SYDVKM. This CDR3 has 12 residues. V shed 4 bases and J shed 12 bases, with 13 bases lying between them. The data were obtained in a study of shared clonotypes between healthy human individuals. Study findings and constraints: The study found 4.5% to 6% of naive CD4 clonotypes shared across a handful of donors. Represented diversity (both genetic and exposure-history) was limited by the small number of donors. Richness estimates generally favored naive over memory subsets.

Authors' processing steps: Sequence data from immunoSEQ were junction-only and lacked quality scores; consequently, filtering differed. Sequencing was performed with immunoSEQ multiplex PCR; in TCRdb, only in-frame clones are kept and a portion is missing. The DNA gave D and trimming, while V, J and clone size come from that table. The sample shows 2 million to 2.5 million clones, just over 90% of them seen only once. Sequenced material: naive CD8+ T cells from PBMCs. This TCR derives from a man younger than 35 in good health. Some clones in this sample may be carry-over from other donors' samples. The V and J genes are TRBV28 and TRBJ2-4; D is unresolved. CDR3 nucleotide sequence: TGTGCCAGCAGTTCATACTACCCGGATCAGTACTTC. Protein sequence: CASSSYYPDQYF.